The clone carrying this TCR beta chain was recorded a few times. V was cut by 4 bases and J by 5 bases, with 11 bases left in between. In germline, CDR1 is MNHEY, CDR2 SMNVEV (reference sequence). The CDR3 extends over 13 amino acids. This sample is drawn from a study of metastatic and nonmetastatic thyroid tumors. TCRdb re-called clones from the PCR reads using MiXCR. Among approximately 31,000 clones, just under 30% were seen once, and the ten largest hold about 30%. Ahead of thyroid surgery, no patient had received treatment of any kind. The chain couples TRBV27 to TRBJ2-5; the D is unclear. The sample was blood. The TCR was taken from a female donor with papillary thyroid cancer or a benign thyroid nodule (not recorded which). Some clones in this sample may be carry-over from other donors' samples. For the CDR3, the DNA is TGTGCCAGCAGTTCGCTTTCACAGGAGACCCAGTACTTC. As protein: CASSSLSQETQYF.